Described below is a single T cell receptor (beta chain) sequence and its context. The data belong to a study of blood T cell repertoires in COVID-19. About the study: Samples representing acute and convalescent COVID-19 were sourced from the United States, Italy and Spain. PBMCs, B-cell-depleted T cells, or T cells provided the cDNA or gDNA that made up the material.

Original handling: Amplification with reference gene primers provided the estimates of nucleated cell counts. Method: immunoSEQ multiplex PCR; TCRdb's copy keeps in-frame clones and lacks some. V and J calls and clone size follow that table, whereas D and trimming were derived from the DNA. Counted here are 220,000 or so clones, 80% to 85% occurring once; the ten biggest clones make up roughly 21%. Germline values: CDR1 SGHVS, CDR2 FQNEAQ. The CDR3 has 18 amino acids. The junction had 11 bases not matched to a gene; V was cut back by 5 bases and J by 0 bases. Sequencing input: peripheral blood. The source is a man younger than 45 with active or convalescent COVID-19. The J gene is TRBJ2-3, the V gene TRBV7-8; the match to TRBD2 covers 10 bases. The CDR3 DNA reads TGTGCCAGCAGCCCATTAGCGGGGGGCACATCTAGCACAGATACGCAGTATTTT. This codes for CASSPLAGGTSSTDTQYF.